Detailed here is one TCR beta chain. What it binds is unknown. This specimen comes from a study of response to subunit inactivated influenza vaccine. Study results and limitations: Authors suggested each seasonal influenza vaccination recruits few new T cells.

V dropped 5 bases and J dropped 0 bases, with 11 bases sitting between them. Germline CDR1 reads SEHNR; CDR2 reads FQNEAQ (reference sequence). There are 15 residues in the CDR3. TCRdb reprocessed the RT-PCR reads via MiXCR and lists one record per CDR3 protein. The sample includes 290,000 or so distinct CDR3 sequences, approximately 21% of them seen just once. The receptor was derived from a man between 50 and 69 years old who received an inactivated influenza vaccine. The rearrangement joins TRBV7-9 to TRBJ2-1; D is undetermined. Sequenced here: PBMCs from blood, sampled less than 22 months after vaccination. The CDR3 DNA is TGTGCCAGCAGCGGTAAGGCTCACTCCTACAATGAGCAGTTCTTC. Its translation is CASSGKAHSYNEQFF.